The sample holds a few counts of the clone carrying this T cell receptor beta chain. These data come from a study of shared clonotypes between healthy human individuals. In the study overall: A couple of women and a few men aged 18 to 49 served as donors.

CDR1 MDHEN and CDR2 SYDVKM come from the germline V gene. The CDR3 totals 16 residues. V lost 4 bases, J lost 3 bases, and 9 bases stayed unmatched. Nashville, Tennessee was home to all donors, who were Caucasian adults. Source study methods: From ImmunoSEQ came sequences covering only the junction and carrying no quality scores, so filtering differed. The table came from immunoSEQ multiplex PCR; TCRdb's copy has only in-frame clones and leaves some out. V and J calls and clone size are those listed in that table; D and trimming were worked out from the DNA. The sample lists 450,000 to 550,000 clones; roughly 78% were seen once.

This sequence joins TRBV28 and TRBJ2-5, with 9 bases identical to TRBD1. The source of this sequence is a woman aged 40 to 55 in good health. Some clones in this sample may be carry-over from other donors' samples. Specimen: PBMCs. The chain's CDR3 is CASSWRGDRVKETQYF. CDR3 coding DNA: TGTGCCAGCAGTTGGCGCGGGGACAGGGTCAAAGAGACCCAGTACTTC.